The 9 T cell receptor beta chains below were found in one sample sequenced in a study of tumor and adjacent non-tumor tissue in lung cancer. This sample's RNA came from whole unsorted tissue. This non-tumor lung sample came from over 3 cm beyond the tumor edge. A modified ARM-PCR protocol with three rounds of nested PCR amplified TCRbeta. TCRdb re-called the multiplex PCR reads through MiXCR, storing one row per CDR3 protein. Of about 86,000 distinct CDR3 sequences in the sample, more than 65% are singletons; the top ten hold about a fifth. The material sequenced was distant non-tumor lung tissue. The receptors originated from a woman in her forties or fifties with non-small cell lung cancer.

The chain links TRBV5-1 to TRBJ2-7; 12 bases fit TRBD1. This CDR3 contains 19 residues. The trim removed 4 bases at V and 0 bases at J, leaving 14 bases unmatched. The germline V gene has CDR1 SGHRS and CDR2 YFSETQ. The CDR3 loop is CASSLEQGQGALSSYEQYF. The CDR3 DNA sequence: TGCGCCAGCAGCCTAGAACAGGGACAGGGGGCCCTTAGCTCCTACGAGCAGTACTTC.

Notes on this clonotype: One end of the junction fails to match germline, which may point to a read error. This chain connects TRBV10-3 to TRBJ2-2; TRBD2 agrees at 11 bases. The CDR3 contains 16 residues. Germline values: CDR1 ENHRY, CDR2 SYGVKD. DNA of the CDR3: TGTGCCATCAGTGGCCCTAGCGGGGGGAACATCGGGGAGCTGTTTTTT. This codes for CAISGPSGGNIGELFF.

The chain uses TRBV11-2 and TRBJ1-3; no reliable D call. The CDR3 length is 15 residues. Germline V CDR1 and CDR2: SGHAT, FQNNGV. This CDR3 reads CTRGAGMNSGNTIYF. The CDR3 region has the DNA TGTACCCGCGGCGCAGGCATGAACTCTGGAAACACCATATATTTT.

About this clonotype: At one boundary the junction diverges from the germline segment, which might be a read error. This chain joins TRBV6-1 and TRBJ1-1; D remains ambiguous. The germline gives CDR1 MNHNS, CDR2 SASEGT. The CDR3 has 11 residues. Here the CDR3 DNA reads TGTACCTTTGAAAAGAACACTGAAGCCTTCTTT. Protein sequence: CTFEKNTEAFF.

Concerning this clonotype: Germline is not matched at one junction end, which may reflect a read error. The chain recombines TRBV5-6 with TRBJ1-2; no firm D call. The CDR3 spans 17 residues. Germline CDR1 and CDR2: SGHDT and YYEEEE. CDR3 loop: CTSSSPDTPGINYGYTF. The CDR3 DNA follows: TGTACCAGCAGCAGCCCCGACACTCCCGGTATTAACTATGGCTACACCTTC.

This clonotype came up many times. This rearrangement joins TRBV5-1 to TRBJ2-3, with TRBD2 as a possible D gene (6 bases). V dropped 4 bases and J dropped 2 bases, with 14 bases sitting between them. The CDR3 is 15 residues long. Per germline, CDR1 SGHRS and CDR2 YFSETQ. The CDR3 sequence: CASSPAGRDTDTQYF. For the CDR3, the DNA is TGCGCCAGCAGCCCGGCAGGGCGGGACACAGATACGCAGTATTTT.

The V and J genes are TRBV7-6 and TRBJ1-5; D remains ambiguous. With 2 bases removed from V and 4 bases from J, the gap between germline ends came to 6 bases. Germline V gives CDR1 SGHVS, CDR2 FNYEAQ. The CDR3 is 13 amino acids. The CDR3 bases are TGTGCCAGCAGCTTATCGTTTAATCAGCCCCAGCATTTT. This encodes CASSLSFNQPQHF.

About this clonotype itself: A read error may produce the germline difference seen at one junction end. The CDR3 sequence is CASILGQGGTTNEKLFF. Written as DNA, the CDR3 is TGTGCCAGCATATTGGGACAGGGGGGAACAACTAATGAAAAACTGTTCTTT. The chain uses TRBV6-1 and TRBJ1-4; TRBD1 matches 11 bases. This CDR3 is 17 amino acids long. Germline V gives CDR1 MNHNS, CDR2 SASEGT.

Turning to this clonotype: A read error may account for a junction end that differs from germline. This chain links TRBV4-2 with TRBJ2-7; D unresolved. Germline CDR1 and CDR2: LGHNA and YNFKEQ. The CDR3 consists of 16 residues. CDR3 loop: CAISHGIEAVPYEQYF. The CDR3 nucleotides are TGTGCCATCAGCCATGGAATAGAGGCGGTCCCCTACGAGCAGTACTTC.